Listed here are 31 T cell receptor beta chains from one sample, sequenced in a study of Ad26.COV2.S vaccination and SARS-CoV-2 variants. Treatment meaning: around 19 received Ad26.COV2.S at low or high dose, single or two shots; about 5 received placebo; per-sample allocation not given. Vaccine and placebo recipients were sampled on day 63 after the first injection. Clones were read by immunoSEQ multiplex PCR, and TCRdb kept only the in-frame ones, dropping some. This sample has more than 250,000 clones; around 87% occur once, and the top ten carry 2.5% to 3.5%. The specimen comprised peripheral blood, sampled in a trial of Ad26.COV2.S vaccine versus placebo. The receptor set was obtained from a person aged 18 to 59 who received the Ad26.COV2.S COVID-19 vaccine or a placebo.

The chain uses TRBV5-8 and TRBJ1-4; maybe TRBD1 (5 bases). Germline CDR1 is SGHTS and CDR2 is YDEGEE. The CDR3 totals 15 residues. V was clipped by 1 base and J by 6 bases, with 13 bases between them. The CDR3 DNA follows: TGTGCCAGCAGCTTGAGCCGTTTAGGGGATGAAAAACTGTTTTTT. Amino acids: CASSLSRLGDEKLFF. The whole variable domain, filled in from reference TRBV5-8 and TRBJ1-4, reads EAGVTQSPTHLIKTRGQQATLRCSPISGHTSVYWYQQALGLGLQFLLWYDEGEERNRGNFPPRFSGRQFPNYSSELNVNALELEDSALYLCASSLSRLGDEKLFFGSGTQLSVL.

CDR3 protein: CASSYSTRGSNQPQHF. The CDR3 nucleotides are TGTGCCAGCAGTTACTCGACAAGGGGGTCAAATCAGCCCCAGCATTTT. The genes are TRBV6-5 and TRBJ1-5; TRBD1 is a possible D gene (6 bases). The CDR3 covers 16 residues. Trimming stripped 0 bases from V and 4 bases from J, with 13 bases between. Per the germline V gene, CDR1 is MNHEY and CDR2 is SVGAGI.

This clone came up once. The chain is built from TRBV11-2 and TRBJ2-5; unclear D gene. The ends were cut back, 3 bases at V and 2 bases at J, with 4 bases in the middle. Germline values: CDR1 SGHAT, CDR2 FQNNGV. This CDR3 comprises 12 residues. DNA for the CDR3: TGTGCCAGCAGCTTCGGACAAGAGACCCAGTACTTC. Translated, it gives CASSFGQETQYF.

The V call is TRBV11-2, the J call TRBJ2-3, with 7 bases matching TRBD1. The CDR3 has 14 residues. Looked up from germline, CDR1 is SGHAT and CDR2 is FQNNGV. J was trimmed by 2 bases and V by 5 bases; bases with no gene match: 4. CDR3 residues: CASSPDRATDTQYF. The CDR3 nucleotides are TGTGCCAGCAGCCCCGACAGGGCCACAGATACGCAGTATTTT.

The chain joins TRBV9 to TRBJ2-3; tentatively, D is TRBD1 (6 bases). The germline V gene has CDR1 SGDLS and CDR2 YYNGEE. Trimming removed 3 bases at V and 5 bases at J, with 16 bases between. The CDR3 length is 15 residues. CDR3 amino acids: CASSAPHRGGDTQYF. In nucleotides, the CDR3 is TGTGCCAGCAGCGCCCCTCATCGAGGGGGAGATACGCAGTATTTT.

V gene TRBV19 combines with J gene TRBJ1-1, with 7 positions matching TRBD1. V trimming: 9 bases; J trimming: 5 bases; junction bases outside the gene matches: 21. The CDR3 has 17 residues. Germline CDR1 LNHDA, CDR2 SQIVND (reference sequence). The CDR3 DNA reads TGTGCCAGCCGAAGTGGGGTATCAGGGGGAGCTAAAACTGAAGCTTTCTTT. It yields the protein CASRSGVSGGAKTEAFF.

The gene calls are TRBV7-2 and TRBJ2-1; 7 bases agree with TRBD1. J gave up 5 bases and V 5 bases, and 9 bases lay outside the gene matches. Per germline, CDR1 SGHTA and CDR2 FQGNSA. This CDR3 comprises 15 residues. The CDR3 DNA reads TGTGCCAGCAGCCCCGGGACAGAGACAAACAATGAGCAGTTCTTC. It translates to CASSPGTETNNEQFF.

As concerns this clone: Other DNA sequences in this sample translate to the same CDR3. The rearrangement links TRBV5-1 to TRBJ2-3; a weak D match, TRBD2 (5 bases). Trimming pared 0 bases from V and 5 bases from J, leaving 10 bases between. CDR1 and CDR2 (germline): SGHRS, YFSETQ. This CDR3 is 14 amino acids long. CDR3 sequence: CASSLGTEGDTQYF. CDR3 nucleotide sequence: TGCGCCAGCAGCTTGGGGACCGAGGGAGATACGCAGTATTTT. Complete variable domain (other parts from reference TRBV5-1 and TRBJ2-3): KAGVTQTPRYLIKTRGQQVTLSCSPISGHRSVSWYQQTPGQGLQFLFEYFSETQRNKGNFPGRFSGRQFSNSRSEMNVSTLELGDSALYLCASSLGTEGDTQYFGPGTRLTVL.

V gene TRBV3-1 (or the pseudogene TRBV3-2) combines with J gene TRBJ1-5, with no clear D. CDR1 and CDR2 from the germline V gene are LGHDT and YNNKEL (reference sequence). Trimming cost V 1 base and J 0 bases, with 4 bases left between them. CDR3 length: 14 amino acids. The CDR3 coding sequence is TGTGCCAGCAGCCAAGGGTATAGCAATCAGCCCCAGCATTTT. As protein: CASSQGYSNQPQHF.

The gene calls are TRBV6-5 and TRBJ1-1; TRBD1 is a possible D gene (6 bases). The CDR3 extends over 15 amino acids. Germline V gives CDR1 MNHEY, CDR2 SVGAGI. The germline V and J ends were trimmed by 5 bases and 3 bases, with 16 bases remaining between them. Written as DNA, the CDR3 is TGTGCCAGCAGTATTACGGAGGGGGGGGACACTGAAGCTTTCTTT. The encoded protein is CASSITEGGDTEAFF.

This sequence joins TRBV5-6 and TRBJ1-2; D uncertain. The V end lost 6 bases, the J end lost 2 bases, and 14 bases lay between the germline ends. The CDR3 is made up of 14 amino acids. Germline CDR1 is SGHDT and CDR2 is YYEEEE. CDR3 residues: CASTSAIKNYGYTF. Here the CDR3 DNA reads TGTGCCAGCACATCTGCGATCAAAAACTATGGCTACACCTTC. Supplemented by reference TRBV5-6 and TRBJ1-2, the full variable domain reads DAGVTQSPTHLIKTRGQQVTLRCSPKSGHDTVSWYQQALGQGPQFIFQYYEEEERQRGNFPDRFSGHQFPNYSSELNVNALLLGDSALYLCASTSAIKNYGYTFGSGTRLTVV.

This chain uses TRBV7-6 with TRBJ2-7, with 11 bases matching TRBD2. The CDR3 is 16 residues long. Germline V gives CDR1 SGHVS, CDR2 FNYEAQ. Trimming cost V 4 bases and J 4 bases; bases outside gene matches: 9. This CDR3 is CASSSLTSGTMYEQYF. CDR3 in DNA: TGTGCCAGCAGCTCGCTGACTAGCGGGACCATGTACGAGCAGTACTTC. The complete variable domain, with remaining parts taken from reference TRBV7-6 and TRBJ2-7, reads GAGVSQSPRYKVTKRGQDVALRCDPISGHVSLYWYRQALGQGPEFLTYFNYEAQQDKSGLPNDRFSAERPEGSISTLTIQRTEQRDSAMYRCASSSLTSGTMYEQYFGPGTRLTVT.

This chain joins TRBV7-2 and TRBJ2-3; 10 nucleotides align to TRBD2. Germline V lookup: CDR1 SGHTA, CDR2 FQGNSA. The CDR3 is made up of 15 amino acids. Trimming cost V 6 bases and J 4 bases; bases outside gene matches: 7. CDR3 sequence reads: CASRRSGGVADTQYF. As DNA, the CDR3 is TGTGCCAGCAGACGGAGCGGGGGGGTCGCAGATACGCAGTATTTT.

This chain links TRBV7-2 with TRBJ2-3; 9 nucleotides match TRBD2. Germline values: CDR1 SGHTA, CDR2 FQGNSA. CDR3 size: 17 residues. Unmatched junction bases numbered 12, after V lost 1 base and J lost 7 bases. The CDR3 DNA sequence: TGTGCCAGCAGCTTAGGGGCTAGCGGGGAACCCGTCTATACGCAGTATTTT. Amino acids: CASSLGASGEPVYTQYF.

The chain joins TRBV11-2 to TRBJ1-1; D is uncertain. The CDR3 consists of 14 residues. V was pared by 2 bases and J by 4 bases, with 11 bases between. CDR1 and CDR2 (germline): SGHAT, FQNNGV. The CDR3: CASSLSDGSTEAFF. The CDR3, as DNA: TGTGCCAGCAGCTTATCGGATGGGTCCACTGAAGCTTTCTTT.

The chain recombines TRBV5-1 with TRBJ1-2; possible D gene TRBD1, 6 bases. The V gene's germline CDR1 is SGHRS and CDR2 YFSETQ. V was trimmed by 0 bases and J by 7 bases, leaving 16 bases between them. The CDR3 sequence is 15 residues long. The CDR3 reads CASSLAPGVLGGYTF. The DNA of the CDR3 is TGCGCCAGCAGCTTGGCGCCAGGGGTCTTGGGTGGCTACACCTTC.

The chain has TRBV7-2 and TRBJ2-3, with 11 bases fitting TRBD2. After removal of 5 bases from V and 4 bases from J, the junction contained 11 bases not matched to a gene. The CDR3 length is 17 residues. CDR1 and CDR2 (germline): SGHTA, FQGNSA. CDR3 sequence reads: CASSPRLAGPPSDTQYF. In DNA, the CDR3 is TGTGCCAGCAGCCCTAGACTAGCGGGACCCCCCTCAGATACGCAGTATTTT.

V and J are TRBV5-1 and TRBJ2-1, with 8 bases aligning to TRBD2. CDR1 SGHRS and CDR2 YFSETQ come from the germline V gene. CDR3 length: 17 amino acids. Trimming removed 4 bases from V and 1 base from J; junction bases left unmatched: 10. CDR3 protein: CASSPGGTTTSYNEQFF. CDR3 sequence (DNA): TGCGCCAGCAGCCCGGGGGGGACTACCACTTCCTACAATGAGCAGTTCTTC.

The V and J genes are TRBV5-1 and TRBJ2-3; 10 nucleotides align to TRBD2. Germline V gene lookup returns CDR1 SGHRS and CDR2 YFSETQ. The CDR3 totals 17 residues. J lost 2 bases, V lost 0 bases, and 6 bases had no gene match. CDR3 loop: CASSLVSSGGFTDTQYF. The CDR3, as DNA: TGCGCCAGCAGCTTGGTGTCTAGCGGGGGCTTCACAGATACGCAGTATTTT.

This chain joins TRBV5-6 and TRBJ1-2; 9 bases are shared with TRBD1. The CDR3 has 14 residues. The J segment lost 8 bases and the V segment lost 3 bases, leaving 8 bases of the junction unmatched. Germline CDR1 SGHDT, CDR2 YYEEEE. The CDR3 coding sequence is TGTGCCAGCAGCTATACACTAACAGGGGGCGGCTACACCTTC. The encoded protein is CASSYTLTGGGYTF.

The CDR3 DNA follows: TGTGCCTGGTGGAGGCCGGGGAACATTCAGTACTTC. It is translated as CAWWRPGNIQYF. The chain joins TRBV2 to TRBJ2-4; D may be TRBD2 (5 bases). V was clipped by 11 bases and J by 7 bases, with 15 bases between them. This CDR3 comprises 12 residues. The V gene's germline CDR1 is SNHLY and CDR2 FYNNEI.

This clone was seen a few times. J is TRBJ2-7 and V is TRBV16; TRBD1 matches 11 bases. CDR1 is KGHSY and CDR2 is FQNENV in the germline V gene. Unmatched junction bases numbered 5, after V lost 6 bases and J lost 7 bases. The CDR3 is made up of 13 amino acids. CDR3: CASSLDRGQEQYF. The CDR3 coding sequence is TGTGCCAGCAGTCTGGACAGGGGGCAGGAGCAGTACTTC.

The chain recombines TRBV19 with TRBJ1-5; 8 bases are shared with TRBD1. CDR1 LNHDA and CDR2 SQIVND come from the germline V gene (reference sequence). The CDR3 length is 16 residues. Trimming took 4 bases from V and 4 from J; bases not matched to a gene: 9. CDR3 protein: CASSTALDRDNQPQHF. The CDR3 coding sequence is TGTGCCAGTAGTACCGCCCTGGACAGGGATAATCAGCCCCAGCATTTT.

The J gene is TRBJ1-2, the V gene TRBV7-2; no clear D. The CDR3 runs to 16 residues. Trimming took off 1 base at V and 1 base at J, with 13 bases between the two ends. Per germline, CDR1 SGHTA and CDR2 FQGNSA. The CDR3 coding sequence is TGTGCCAGCAGCTTAGTCCCAGGAGAAGTTAACTATGGCTACACCTTC. As protein: CASSLVPGEVNYGYTF. Variable domain in full (rest from reference TRBV7-2 and TRBJ1-2): GAGVSQSPSNKVTEKGKDVELRCDPISGHTALYWYRQSLGQGLEFLIYFQGNSAPDKSGLPSDRFSAERTGGSVSTLTIQRTQQEDSAVYLCASSLVPGEVNYGYTFGSGTRLTVV.

The chain combines TRBV5-1 with TRBJ1-1; D is perhaps TRBD1 (5 bases). Looked up from germline, CDR1 is SGHRS and CDR2 is YFSETQ. V was pared by 0 bases and J by 0 bases, with 9 bases between. CDR3 length equals 15 residues. CDR3 amino acids: CASSLEGVMNTEAFF. As DNA, the CDR3 is TGCGCCAGCAGCTTGGAAGGGGTCATGAACACTGAAGCTTTCTTT.

V is TRBV5-4 and J is TRBJ2-4; D is unclear. CDR3 length: 14 amino acids. From germline, CDR1 is SGHNT and CDR2 YYREEE (reference sequence). V was cut by 3 bases and J by 9 bases, with 16 bases left in between. In DNA form, the CDR3 reads TGTGCCAGCAGCTCTCGGCCCCGTGTGGGCATTCAGTACTTC. Protein: CASSSRPRVGIQYF.

This chain joins TRBV28 and TRBJ1-6, with D tentatively TRBD1 (5 bases). The CDR3 loop spans 13 amino acids. The ends were cut back, 3 bases at V and 11 bases at J, with 11 bases in the middle. Germline values: CDR1 MDHEN, CDR2 SYDVKM. The CDR3 sequence is CASSFGGKPPLHF. The CDR3 DNA follows: TGTGCCAGCAGTTTTGGGGGTAAGCCACCCCTCCACTTT.

The rearrangement joins TRBV4-1 to TRBJ2-3, with 9 bases identical to TRBD2. CDR1 is MGHRA and CDR2 is YSYEKL in the germline V gene. The CDR3 runs to 17 residues. V was pared by 3 bases and J by 3 bases, with 10 bases of the junction left unmatched. CDR3 protein: CASSHLRGGVKTDTQYF. CDR3 nucleotides: TGCGCCAGCAGCCATTTGCGGGGGGGAGTAAAAACAGATACGCAGTATTTT.

V is TRBV7-9 and J is TRBJ1-1; TRBD1 agrees at 7 bases. V was clipped by 0 bases and J by 9 bases; unmatched bases: 10. The CDR3 has 15 amino acids. Per the germline V gene, CDR1 is SEHNR and CDR2 is FQNEAQ (reference sequence). The CDR3 DNA reads as TGTGCCAGCAGCTTAGCGTTCCGGCAGGGGGTGAAAGCTTTCTTT. Its translation: CASSLAFRQGVKAFF.

This clone was counted between two and nine times. This sequence joins TRBV5-1 and TRBJ1-6; no clear D. The length of the CDR3 is 12 residues. V was shortened by 4 bases and J by 7 bases, with 6 bases between the two germline ends. Per the germline V gene, CDR1 is SGHRS and CDR2 is YFSETQ. The CDR3 region is CASSDENSPLHF. The CDR3 coding sequence is TGCGCCAGCAGCGATGAAAATTCACCCCTCCACTTT.

The J gene is TRBJ1-3, the V gene TRBV18; 11 nucleotides match TRBD1. This CDR3 has 17 amino acids. Per germline, CDR1 KGHSH and CDR2 LQKENI. The ends lost 3 bases at V and 0 bases at J; junction bases unmatched: 4. The CDR3 DNA is TGTGCCAGCTCACCCCCGGGGACAGGGGGCTCTGGAAACACCATATATTTT. This gives the protein CASSPPGTGGSGNTIYF.